Detailed here is one T cell receptor (beta chain). Its target antigen remains unknown. There are no base qualities to consult, and no much larger clone falls within one base. These data are taken from a study of identifying expanded T cells in peripheral blood (dated by TCRdb to about 2019). Looking at the study overall: Technical replicates were generated by sequencing separate aliquots of the same genomic DNA pool, and four replicates were compared pairwise. Here is what the overall study found, with its caveats: The authors expected biological variance in healthy repertoires might increase further over much longer intervals such as months to years. About 1.3 differentially abundant clones were flagged by the binomial model between technical replicates, whereas about 16 and 19 were flagged over roughly two weeks and four weeks, respectively. Across all healthy-donor time intervals, the beta-binomial model significantly lowered both the number of clones called differentially abundant and the false-positive rate. Variance in clone template counts between approximately 2-week samples significantly increased with total template count across all healthy donors.

The CDR3 sequence holds 18 residues, the cysteine and phenylalanine included. The read is trimmed to its CDR3 DNA, 54 bases read in frame from base 1. In the germline V gene, CDR1 corresponds to SNHLY and CDR2 to FYNNEI. The germline ends are 22 bases apart after V is trimmed by 4 bases and J by 0 bases. No immune events such as infections were documented for the healthy donors during the collection period. To calibrate time-dependent variance in a beta-binomial model of T-cell clone differential abundance, blood repertoires from healthy donors were used as a training cohort. The training cohort comprised approximately ten healthy donors, 3 female and 7 male. An age range of roughly 29 to 65 years, with an average of approximately 43 years, was recorded for the donors. Whole blood from each healthy donor was obtained from a commercial supplier and was collected at three time points approximately 13 days apart. For immunosequencing, genomic DNA was extracted from unsorted whole blood.

The immunoSEQ Assay, which uses bias-controlled multiplex PCR amplification of genomic DNA, was used to profile TCRbeta CDR3 regions. The original pipeline was this. The absolute abundance of each unique TCRbeta CDR3 region was quantified after sequences were collapsed and filtered. Two models were used to test differential abundance: a binomial model (Fisher-equivalent) and a beta-binomial model that adds time-dependent variance fitted from healthy donors. Clones with fewer than 5 combined templates were excluded, and clones with Benjamini-Hochberg FDR below 0.01 were called differentially abundant. In the beta-binomial model, variance was expressed as a function of the total template count across the two samples, in the form v = (b*log(k)+a)^2. TCRdb retrieved this table from immuneACCESS and kept in-frame rearrangements only. Not all clones are present; in checked studies, unresolved V genes account for under half, and no reason is known for the remainder. The DNA was the basis for D and trimming; V, J and clone size are from that table. The sample has 84,000 or so clones on record, about 91% of them singletons. The ten largest make up around 2.8% of the sample.

The sample taken for sequencing was blood. Recombination connected TRBV2 to TRBJ2-7; the D gene identity is not certain. This clonotype originated in a person between 18 and 70 years old in good health. The bases are TGTGCCAGCAGTGGCGGTCTGTCGTATCCCCAAAGCTCCTACGAGCAGTACTTC. This is translated as CASSGGLSYPQSSYEQYF. The CDR3 plus the reference TRBV2 and TRBJ2-7 genes for the other parts give the full variable domain: EPEVTQTPSHQVTQMGQEVILRCVPISNHLYFYWYRQILGQKVEFLVSFYNNEISEKSEIFDDQFSVERPDGSNFTLKIRSTKLEDSAMYFCASSGGLSYPQSSYEQYFGPGTRLTVT.